This T cell receptor (beta chain) was profiled in a study of blood T cells in healthy people across ages. Turning to this clonotype: Its specificity is not known.

A second PCR of about 7 to 11 cycles used a sample-barcoded 5' primer and a J-beta primer mix. TCRdb redid the calling of the 5' RACE reads with MiXCR, one entry per CDR3 protein. The sample has roughly 1,000,000 distinct CDR3 sequences, around 25% seen once; the top ten hold 0.65% to 0.95%. Study-wide findings and caveats: Researchers deemed the diversity estimates from one million T cells underestimates. Observed TCR beta diversity showed a strong correlation with the percentage of naive T cells as measured by flow cytometry.

The CDR3 loop spans 15 amino acids. CDR1 SGHVS and CDR2 FQNEAQ come from the germline V gene. V was pared by 3 bases and J by 4 bases, with 7 bases of the junction left unmatched. These data also featured in a second study, about T cells of mothers and their children. As that report states: Samples came from a few healthy Caucasian mothers and their six children.

The receptor comes from a girl aged 2 to 10 in good health. The sequencing sample was made of blood. The V and J genes are TRBV7-8 and TRBJ2-7; 9 bases are a match to TRBD1. CDR3 in DNA: TGTGCCAGCAGCTTTTACAGGGGGCCTGGGTACGAGCAGTACTTC. Encoded protein: CASSFYRGPGYEQYF.